The 21 T cell receptor beta chains listed next were all sequenced from one sample in a study of tissue T cells after allogeneic stem cell transplantation. Generated by immunoSEQ multiplex PCR, the TCRdb table keeps only in-frame clones and is missing some. The repertoire has some 22,000 clones, 55% to 80% of them found once; the top ten carry about 0.71%. The sample taken for sequencing was spleen. The source of these receptors is a female BALB/c mouse in good health. MHC haplotype: H2-d.

Only a few counts were recorded for this clone. Genes and germline are mouse. The read gets to within 1 residue of the CDR3 end, and the germline J gene fills in the rest. The chain is built from TRBV2 and TRBJ2-7, with D possibly matching TRBD1 (6 bases). V was pared by 0 bases and J by 0 bases, with 9 bases between. This CDR3 is built from 15 residues. Looked up from germline, CDR1 is LGHNA and CDR2 is YSYQKL. The sequenced CDR3 bases are TGTGCCAGCAGCCAAGATCGGGACAACTCCTATGAACAGTAC. Its protein product is CASSQDRDNSYEQY. The CDR3 as a whole reads CASSQDRDNSYEQYF.

On this clone itself: Genes and germline are mouse. With the read ending 1 residue before the CDR3 end, the germline J gene is used to fill in that end. V is TRBV13-3 and J is TRBJ2-1; 11 bases are a match to TRBD1. The CDR3 has 15 residues. Germline V gene data show CDR1 as NNHDY and CDR2 as SYVADS. Germline trimming cut 2 bases from V and 6 bases from J; bases unmatched to any gene: 4. Partial CDR3 DNA: TGTGCCAGCAGTGAAGAGGACAGGGGGCGTGCTGAGCAGTTC. This sequence encodes CASSEEDRGRAEQF. The CDR3, in full, reads CASSEEDRGRAEQFF.

With respect to this clone: Genes and germline are mouse. The read gets to within 1 residue of the CDR3 end, and the germline J gene fills in the rest. The rearrangement uses TRBV1 and TRBJ1-6, with TRBD1 matching 7 bases. Being an ORF, TRBJ1-6 has a function that is uncertain. CDR3 size: 16 residues. Looked up from germline, CDR1 is NSQYPW and CDR2 is LRSPGD (reference sequence). The V segment lost 0 bases and the J segment 5 bases; nucleotides outside the gene matches: 4. The chain's CDR3 is CTCSAERDRDNSPLYF. The covered CDR3 bases are TGCACCTGCAGTGCAGAAAGGGACAGAGATAATTCGCCCCTCTAC.

A few counts support this clone. Any gene name here is a mouse gene name. The read is 1 residue too short to cover the CDR3 end, so that end is filled in from the germline J gene. The gene calls are TRBV31 and TRBJ2-5, with TRBD2 as a possible D gene (6 bases). Germline V gives CDR1 GKSSPN, CDR2 SITVG. Trimming left V 0 bases short and J 2 bases short, with 9 bases between. This CDR3 is built from 14 residues. Partial CDR3 DNA: TGTGCCTGGAGTCTAACACTGGGCCAAGACACCCAGTAC. This encodes CAWSLTLGQDTQY. The full CDR3 reads CAWSLTLGQDTQYF. The whole variable domain, filled in from reference TRBV31 and TRBJ2-5, reads AQTIHQWPVAEIKAVGSPLSLGCTIKGKSSPNLYWYWQATGGTLQQLFYSITVGQVESVVQLNLSASRPKDDQFILSTEKLLLSHSGFYLCAWSLTLGQDTQYFGPGTRLLVL.

There are a few counts of this clone. Mouse gene names apply. The read terminates 1 residue before the CDR3 end, so the remaining end is supplied by the germline J gene. The J gene is TRBJ2-7, the V gene TRBV19; D remains unclear. Germline values: CDR1 FNHDT, CDR2 SITEND (reference sequence). Trimming stripped 2 bases from V and 0 bases from J, with 3 bases between. The CDR3 has 12 residues. This chain's CDR3 is CASSIHSYEQYF. Partial CDR3 DNA: TGTGCCAGCAGTATCCACTCCTATGAACAGTAC.

About this clone: Each gene name is a mouse one. The read ends 1 residue before the CDR3 terminus; that terminus is restored from the germline J gene. The chain joins TRBV13-1 to TRBJ1-6; 10 bases line up with TRBD1. TRBJ1-6 is an ORF for which the function is uncertain. V was pared by 7 bases and J by 5 bases, with 3 bases of the junction left unmatched. The CDR3 is 14 amino acids. In germline, CDR1 is NSHNY, CDR2 SYGAGN. The CDR3 loop reads CASGGQGHNSPLYF. The CDR3 bases that were read are TGTGCCAGCGGGGGACAGGGGCATAATTCGCCCCTCTAC.

In the case of this clone: The gene names given are mouse names. The DNA ends 1 residue before the CDR3 does, and the rest of the CDR3 is filled in from the germline J gene. The rearrangement joins TRBV20 to TRBJ1-3; 8 bases match TRBD1. In germline, CDR1 is GFQATS, CDR2 STVNSAI. The CDR3 totals 13 residues. The V segment lost 4 bases and the J segment 1 base; nucleotides outside the gene matches: 0. The CDR3 DNA, read in part, is TGTGGTGCTACAGGGGGCTCTGGAAATACGCTCTAT. This sequence encodes CGATGGSGNTLY. Given in full, the CDR3 is CGATGGSGNTLYF.

On this clone: Gene names refer to mouse genes. CDR3 protein: CASSDAPAEQFF. The part of the CDR3 DNA that was read is TGTGCCAGCAGTGATGCTCCAGCTGAGCAGTTC. This sequence joins TRBV13-1 and TRBJ2-1, with no clear D. The read stops 1 residue short of the end of the CDR3; the missing end is completed from the germline J gene. Germline V gene data show CDR1 as NSHNY and CDR2 as SYGAGN. This CDR3 is built from 12 residues. V was shortened by 0 bases and J by 7 bases, with 5 bases between the two germline ends.

Comment on this clone: Gene and germline names: mouse. The read finishes 1 residue shy of the CDR3 end, and the germline J gene is used to complete it. The chain combines TRBV16 with TRBJ1-5, with D uncertain. The CDR3 totals 11 residues. V was clipped by 0 bases and J by 6 bases, with 0 bases between them. Germline CDR1 and CDR2: SGHSA and FRNQAP. The part of the CDR3 DNA that was read is TGTGCAAGCAGCTTAGACCAGGCTCCGCTT. Translating gives CASSLDQAPL. The whole CDR3 region reads CASSLDQAPLF.

About this clone itself: The genes are named according to mouse. The read ends 1 residue shy of where the CDR3 ends; the end is completed using the germline J gene. The sample holds other DNA sequences that translate to the same CDR3. V is TRBV19 and J is TRBJ2-4, with a weak D call TRBD2 (6 bases). Trimming pared 0 bases from V and 1 base from J, leaving 6 bases between. This CDR3 comprises 14 residues. Germline-derived CDR1 and CDR2 are FNHDT and SITEND (reference sequence). This CDR3 is CASSIGGGQNTLYF. The sequenced CDR3 bases are TGTGCCAGCAGTATAGGGGGGGGTCAAAACACCTTGTAC.

Worth noting for this clone: The listed genes are named as in mouse. The read stops 1 residue short of the end of the CDR3; the missing end is completed from the germline J gene. The V gene is TRBV13-3, the J gene TRBJ2-7; 8 bases align to TRBD2. Germline CDR1 reads NNHDY; CDR2 reads SYVADS. V lost 1 base, J lost 5 bases, and 8 bases stayed unmatched. CDR3 length: 15 amino acids. The CDR3 spells CASSDIGGGANEQYF. CDR3 DNA (partial): TGTGCCAGCAGTGATATTGGGGGGGGCGCGAATGAACAGTAC.

This clone occurred a few times. Gene names refer to mouse genes. The read terminates 1 residue ahead of where the CDR3 ends, so the germline J gene completes it. The V and J genes are TRBV31 and TRBJ2-7; TRBD2 might be the D (6 bases). Germline loops: CDR1 GKSSPN, CDR2 SITVG. V lost 0 bases, J lost 0 bases, and 12 bases lay in between. The CDR3 has 15 amino acids. CDR3 residues: CAWSLGLGSSYEQYF. Partial CDR3 DNA: TGTGCCTGGAGTCTAGGCCTGGGGAGCTCCTATGAACAGTAC.

Concerning this clone: The gene symbols are mouse symbols. The read terminates 1 residue before the CDR3 end, so the remaining end is supplied by the germline J gene. The chain couples TRBV14 to TRBJ2-1; D is ambiguous. Germline values: CDR1 SGHDT, CDR2 FRDEAV. V was clipped by 2 bases and J by 4 bases, with 7 bases between them. The CDR3 length is 13 residues. The DNA read from the CDR3 is TGTGCCAGCAGTTTGAGGGTATATGCTGAGCAGTTC. Its translation: CASSLRVYAEQF. The complete CDR3 reads CASSLRVYAEQFF.

Details on this clone: Gene labels here are mouse ones. The CDR3 extends 1 residue past the end of the read, so its final part is completed from the germline J gene. The chain links TRBV29 to TRBJ1-4; tentatively, D is TRBD1 (6 bases). CDR1 and CDR2 (germline): MSHET, SYDVDS. V lost 6 bases, J lost 3 bases, and 8 bases lay in between. The CDR3 has 13 residues. CDR3 sequence reads: CASRAGANERLFF. The sequenced CDR3 bases are TGTGCTAGCAGGGCAGGGGCCAACGAAAGATTATTT.

Comment on this clone: Genes and germline are mouse. The CDR3 goes on 1 residue after the read ends, and that part is filled in from the germline J gene. Other DNA sequences of this sample code for an identical CDR3. This chain uses TRBV1 with TRBJ2-7; the match to TRBD1 covers 8 bases. The V gene end was trimmed by 1 base and the J gene end by 4 bases; junction bases not matched to a gene: 3. This CDR3 region has 14 residues. The germline CDR1 and CDR2 sequences are NSQYPW and LRSPGD (reference sequence). The sequenced CDR3 bases are TGCACCTGCAGTGCAGGAACAGGGGGGTATGAACAGTAC. This gives the protein CTCSAGTGGYEQY. Given in full, the CDR3 is CTCSAGTGGYEQYF.

Comments on this clone: Any gene name here is a mouse gene name. CDR3 residues: CASGDARTTNTGQLYF. The CDR3 DNA, read in part, is TGTGCCAGCGGTGATGCCCGGACAACAAACACCGGGCAGCTCTAC. This chain uses TRBV13-2 with TRBJ2-2; possible D gene TRBD1, 5 bases. The CDR3 is cut off 1 residue early in the read; its end comes from the germline J gene. The V gene lost 0 bases and the J gene lost 0 bases, with 9 bases spanning the gap. Germline values: CDR1 NNHNN, CDR2 SYGAGS (reference sequence). The CDR3 totals 16 residues.

As for this clone: The germline and genes are mouse ones. The read gets to within 1 residue of the CDR3 end, and the germline J gene fills in the rest. Other DNA sequences in this sample translate to the same CDR3. This sequence joins TRBV20 and TRBJ2-2; 7 nucleotides match TRBD1. This CDR3 is 13 amino acids long. The V gene's germline CDR1 is GFQATS and CDR2 STVNSAI. After removal of 6 bases from V and 0 bases from J, the junction contained 1 base not matched to a gene. CDR3 amino acids: CGAGTANTGQLYF. The sequenced part of the CDR3 DNA is TGTGGTGCCGGGACAGCAAACACCGGGCAGCTCTAC.

For this clone: Mouse germline and gene names are used. The sequenced fragment ends 1 residue before the CDR3 boundary, so the rest is inferred from the germline J gene. This rearrangement joins TRBV2 to TRBJ1-4, with D uncertain. The V gene's germline CDR1 is LGHNA and CDR2 YSYQKL. The CDR3 has 14 amino acids. V was trimmed by 0 bases and J by 4 bases, leaving 6 bases between them. CDR3 residues: CASSQEKSNERLFF. CDR3 DNA (partial): TGTGCCAGCAGCCAAGAAAAGAGCAACGAAAGATTATTT.

With respect to this clone: Gene names and germline match the mouse. From the germline J gene comes the end of the CDR3, since the read stops 1 residue before it. This chain connects TRBV5 to TRBJ2-4; 7 bases fit TRBD1. The CDR3 is made up of 14 amino acids. V gave up 4 bases and J gave up 0 bases; unmatched junction bases: 1. Germline CDR1 is LGHNA and CDR2 is YNLKQL (reference sequence). CDR3 DNA (partial): TGTGCCAGCAGCCTGGGACAGAGTCAAAACACCTTGTAC. It encodes CASSLGQSQNTLY. The whole CDR3 sequence reads CASSLGQSQNTLYF.

About this clone: Any gene name here is a mouse gene name. The observed sequence ends 1 residue before the CDR3 terminus, with the missing tail filled in from the germline J gene. The V and J genes are TRBV1 and TRBJ1-1, with D tentatively TRBD1 (5 bases). The germline V gene has CDR1 NSQYPW and CDR2 LRSPGD (reference sequence). V was cut by 6 bases and J by 0 bases, with 11 bases left in between. This CDR3 is built from 14 residues. The CDR3 spells CTCRGTDANTEVFF. The DNA read from the CDR3 is TGCACCTGCAGGGGGACGGATGCAAACACAGAAGTCTTC.

Details on this clone: The gene names here belong to mouse. The read terminates 1 residue before the CDR3 end, so the remaining end is supplied by the germline J gene. This chain uses TRBV31 with TRBJ2-4, with D perhaps matching TRBD1 or TRBD2 (7 bases each). Trimming removed 1 base at V and 8 bases at J, with 13 bases between. The CDR3 is made up of 13 amino acids. Germline CDR1 is GKSSPN and CDR2 is SITVG. The CDR3 here is CAWSPGGEGTLYF. The CDR3 bases that were read are TGTGCCTGGAGTCCAGGGGGGGAAGGCACCTTGTAC.